The 14 T cell receptor beta chains listed next were all sequenced from one sample in a study of shared T cell receptors in the human thymus. The assay was immunoSEQ multiplex PCR, and TCRdb's table has in-frame clones only and misses some. The sample has 640,000 or so clones; 70% to 90% are singletons. The data also belong to a second study, concerning human thymus T cells.

The sample consisted of thymocytes. Receptors were obtained from a boy in the first two years of life with a congenital heart defect.

The chain uses TRBV5-1 and TRBJ1-5; D gene uncertain. Between the trimmed V and J ends, which lost 8 bases and 4 bases, there was a span of 19 bases. The CDR3 is 15 amino acids. Germline V CDR1 and CDR2: SGHRS, YFSETQ. The CDR3 nucleotides are TGCGCCAGTTCCCCGGACTCGGCCCGAAATCAGCCCCAGCATTTT. This sequence encodes CASSPDSARNQPQHF.

This chain connects TRBV28 to TRBJ2-7; 7 nucleotides align to TRBD1. Germline trimming cut 8 bases from V and 6 bases from J; bases unmatched to any gene: 10. This CDR3 contains 13 residues. Germline V gene data show CDR1 as MDHEN and CDR2 as SYDVKM. CDR3 bases: TGTGCCAGCGTTCCCGACAGGGTGGGCGAGCAGTACTTC. The encoded protein is CASVPDRVGEQYF.

Concerning this clone: An end of the junction does not agree with germline; a read error may underlie this. The genes are TRBV7-7 and TRBJ2-1; TRBD1 aligns across 8 bases. CDR3 length: 15 residues. Germline V lookup: CDR1 SSHAT, CDR2 FNYEAQ (reference sequence). The CDR3 loop is CASSPTGALHNEQFF. CDR3 DNA sequence: TGTGCTAGCAGCCCGACAGGGGCTTTACACAATGAGCAGTTCTTC.

CDR3 sequence reads: CASSVLATEAFF. CDR3 nucleotides: TGTGCCAGCAGTGTATTGGCAACTGAAGCTTTCTTT. The chain combines TRBV2 with TRBJ1-1; D gene ambiguous. The ends were cut back, 4 bases at V and 5 bases at J, with 8 bases in the middle. Germline CDR1 reads SNHLY; CDR2 reads FYNNEI. The length of the CDR3 is 12 residues.

DNA for the CDR3: TGTGCCAGCAGTTTTCCCCGCGGGACGGAAGTTCGCTCTGGGGCCAACGTCCTGACTTTC. It codes for CASSFPRGTEVRSGANVLTF. V gene TRBV28 combines with J gene TRBJ2-6; tentatively, D is TRBD2 (6 bases). Deletions cut 3 bases from V and 0 bases from J, with 21 bases between. This CDR3 has 20 residues. The V gene's germline CDR1 is MDHEN and CDR2 SYDVKM.

This chain joins TRBV27 and TRBJ2-7, with 7 bases aligning to TRBD1. J lost 0 bases, V lost 4 bases, and 6 bases had no gene match. This CDR3 is built from 15 residues. CDR1 is MNHEY and CDR2 is SMNVEV in the germline V gene (reference sequence). The CDR3 loop is CASSYRGGDSYEQYF. Written as DNA, the CDR3 is TGTGCCAGCAGTTACAGGGGTGGGGACTCCTACGAGCAGTACTTC.

The gene calls are TRBV6-6 and TRBJ1-1; TRBD1 matches 7 bases. Germline V lookup: CDR1 MNHNY, CDR2 SVGAGI (reference sequence). The CDR3 totals 15 residues. After removal of 6 bases from V and 7 bases from J, the junction contained 14 bases not matched to a gene. The CDR3 protein is CASSQRRQGGLEAFF. DNA of the CDR3: TGTGCCAGCAGCCAACGGAGGCAGGGGGGCCTTGAAGCTTTCTTT.

This chain connects TRBV30 to TRBJ2-7; TRBD2 matches 7 bases. This CDR3 region has 14 residues. CDR1 GTSNPN and CDR2 SVGIG come from the germline V gene (reference sequence). Germline trimming cut 3 bases from V and 5 bases from J; bases unmatched to any gene: 10. The CDR3 sequence: CAWRGRVEGHEQYF. For the CDR3, the DNA is TGTGCCTGGAGAGGGAGGGTAGAGGGGCACGAGCAGTACTTC. The whole variable domain, remainder taken from reference TRBV30 and TRBJ2-7, is SQTIHQWPATLVQPVGSPLSLECTVEGTSNPNLYWYRQAAGRGLQLLFYSVGIGQISSEVPQNLSASRPQDRQFILSSKKLLLSDSGFYLCAWRGRVEGHEQYFGPGTRLTVT.

V usage is TRBV19 and J usage is TRBJ2-1; 7 bases line up with TRBD2. Trimming at V came to 5 bases and at J to 6 bases, leaving 19 bases not matched to a gene. CDR1 and CDR2 (germline): LNHDA, SQIVND (reference sequence). The CDR3 extends over 18 amino acids. CDR3 DNA: TGTGCCAGTAGTCGATGTCTGCCCTCGGGAGGATGGTGCAATGAGCAGTTCTTC. Residues: CASSRCLPSGGWCNEQFF.

The rearrangement links TRBV15 to TRBJ2-7, with 9 bases aligning to TRBD2. The CDR3 is made up of 15 amino acids. J was trimmed by 5 bases and V by 0 bases; bases with no gene match: 5. Germline V gene data show CDR1 as LNHNV and CDR2 as YYDKDF (reference sequence). The CDR3 spells CATSRDRLAGNEQYF. In DNA, the CDR3 is TGTGCCACCAGCAGAGATCGGCTAGCGGGGAACGAGCAGTACTTC. The variable domain in full, completed from reference TRBV15 and TRBJ2-7, reads DAMVIQNPRYQVTQFGKPVTLSCSQTLNHNVMYWYQQKSSQAPKLLFHYYDKDFNNEADTPDNFQSRRPNTSFCFLDIRSPGLGDTAMYLCATSRDRLAGNEQYFGPGTRLTVT.

As for this clone: This sample also contains other DNA sequences that code for the same CDR3. V gene TRBV7-8 combines with J gene TRBJ1-5; D gene ambiguous. The CDR3 sequence is 12 residues long. The V gene's germline CDR1 is SGHVS and CDR2 FQNEAQ. Trimming removed 5 bases at V and 4 bases at J, with 6 bases between. In DNA form, the CDR3 reads TGTGCCAGCAGCCTCCTAAATCAGCCCCAGCATTTT. As protein: CASSLLNQPQHF.

The chain employs TRBV28 and TRBJ1-5; weak D call: TRBD1 (5 bases). Trimming took off 10 bases at V and 9 bases at J, with 10 bases between the two ends. Germline lookup yields CDR1 MDHEN and CDR2 SYDVKM. The CDR3 spans 10 residues. CDR3 coding DNA: TGTGCCATCGGGGGGGGGCCCCAGCATTTT. It encodes CAIGGGPQHF.

Only one count was recorded for this clone. This chain links TRBV7-9 with TRBJ1-5; 7 bases align to TRBD1. V lost 5 bases, J lost 5 bases, and 12 bases stayed unmatched. Looked up from germline, CDR1 is SEHNR and CDR2 is FQNEAQ (reference sequence). This CDR3 is built from 16 residues. The CDR3 bases are TGTGCCAGCAGCATACCGACAGGGAGGTCCGATCAGCCCCAGCATTTT. Translated: CASSIPTGRSDQPQHF.

V usage is TRBV15 and J usage is TRBJ2-7; TRBD1 agrees at 9 bases. The CDR3 runs 16 residues. After removal of 3 bases from V and 2 bases from J, the junction contained 8 bases not matched to a gene. CDR1 LNHNV and CDR2 YYDKDF come from the germline V gene (reference sequence). CDR3 in amino acids: CATSRLRDRVPYEQYF. The CDR3 region has the DNA TGTGCCACCAGCAGGCTCCGGGACAGGGTCCCCTACGAGCAGTACTTC. Filled out from reference TRBV15 and TRBJ2-7, the complete variable domain reads DAMVIQNPRYQVTQFGKPVTLSCSQTLNHNVMYWYQQKSSQAPKLLFHYYDKDFNNEADTPDNFQSRRPNTSFCFLDIRSPGLGDTAMYLCATSRLRDRVPYEQYFGPGTRLTVT.